This section outlines one T cell receptor beta chain sequence together with its context. Its target is unknown. CDR1 is KGHSH, CDR2 LQKENI, per germline. The CDR3 contains 14 residues. Trimming shortened V by 3 bases and J by 3 bases, and 11 bases separated the two germline ends. TCRdb keeps only in-frame clones here, not all; method: immunoSEQ multiplex PCR. Among about 67,000 clones listed, about 84% were seen once. This specimen comes from a study of OX40 agonist ivuxolimab in advanced cancers. Background on the study: The dose-escalation cohort was about 80% male, with a mean age of around 54 years, ranging about 23 to 79. Findings and limits, study-wide: The mean number of expanded clones was higher in CD8+ T cells than in CD4+.

Prior autoimmune disease or systemic immunosuppression barred patients. Blood specimens came from baseline, cycle 4 day 1, and cycle 7 day 1. The sequences come from CD4+ or CD8+ T cells sorted from blood, collected in a trial of the OX40 agonist ivuxolimab. This clonotype originated in an adult with an advanced solid tumor such as melanoma, head and neck, liver or kidney cancer. V gene TRBV18 combines with J gene TRBJ1-1; no reliable D call. CDR3 nucleotide sequence: TGTGCCAGCTCACCGACGACCGGCGACACTGAAGCTTTCTTT. Protein: CASSPTTGDTEAFF. Together with reference TRBV18 and TRBJ1-1, the CDR3 gives the full variable domain: NAGVMQNPRHLVRRRGQEARLRCSPMKGHSHVYWYRQLPEEGLKFMVYLQKENIIDESGMPKERFSAEFPKEGPSILRIQQVVRGDSAAYFCASSPTTGDTEAFFGQGTRLTVV.